This T cell receptor (beta chain) appears in the sequencing data of a study of blood T cells in healthy people across ages (dated by TCRdb to between 2014 and 2017). With regard to the full study: In model experiments, roughly one uniquely barcoded TCR beta cDNA molecule per two T cells was captured by template switching. Age-related changes in TCR beta repertoire diversity were measured in the study by deep sequencing normalized with unique cDNA molecular identifiers. For two donors (one aged 18 to 29 and one aged 80 or older), the study analyzed two additional independent replicas of 1 million unique cDNA reads from the same blood draw. The donors were split into four age groups: young (average 16 years), middle-aged (more than 35), aged (approximately 60) and long-lived (approximately 89). Donors of different ages were randomly distributed across sequencing lanes to avoid experimental bias. General conclusions and limits of the study: Because the CMV infection status of the donors was unknown, age-related changes in expanded clonotypes may potentially have been confounded. As age increased, observed TCR beta diversity per million T cells dropped in a roughly linear way, and a significant reduction was already evident by age about 40. Estimates of total diversity from one million sequenced T cells were regarded as lower bounds and underestimates. Since profiling was done on bulk unsorted PBMCs, naive and antigen-experienced compartments could not be conclusively compared. Compared with the aged group, more naive CD4+ T cells, fewer expanded clones and increased TCR diversity were shown by the long-lived group, suggesting age selection. The percentage of naive T cells measured by flow cytometry correlated strongly with observed TCR beta diversity.

Library preparation employed 5' RACE. A second PCR of roughly 7 to 11 cycles was run with a J-beta primer mix and a sample-barcoded 5' primer. A unique molecular identifier was introduced onto each TCR beta cDNA molecule by a template-switch 5' adaptor carrying 12 random nucleotides. Each sample yielded at least 2.5 million CDR3-containing paired-end reads. The Mint cDNA synthesis kit, primed by a TRBC-specific oligonucleotide, was used to synthesize first-strand cDNA from all RNA. After uracil-DNA glycosylase treatment, a first 18-cycle PCR used universal primers M1SS and BC2_uni_R on all cDNA. Concerning the study's data processing: Normalization of each sample was performed by random selection of 1 million high-quality reads, each carrying a distinct molecular identifier. Instead of being binned into consensus sequences, reads that shared molecular identifiers were thrown out. MiTCR, set to a Q25 quality threshold and the strictest error-elimination algorithm, was used for CDR3 identification, clonotype clustering and error correction. A nonparametric unseen species model using Euler transformation provided a lower-bound estimate of total TCR beta diversity. The public sequencing data were trimmed at Q25 with fastp and processed into clonotypes with MiXCR by TCRdb, which kept only in-frame beta chains. Identical CDR3 protein sequences are pooled into one entry, listed with their most common genes and DNA. What appears here as the V and J calls and clone size reflects TCRdb's work, not the paper's. For this sample there are some 1,800,000 distinct CDR3 sequences; more than 35% appear just once. Of the sample, about 21% is held by the ten largest clones.

As concerns this clonotype: Its antigen remains unidentified. One end of the junction varies from germline; a read error may be responsible.

The donors were 40 or so Caucasian individuals from Russia, aged about 6 to 100 years, who were systemically healthy. Approximately 10 milliliters of peripheral blood were collected from each donor into EDTA-treated Vacutainer tubes. Ficoll-Paque density-gradient centrifugation was used to isolate PBMCs, with at least 6.5 million per sample. Trizol reagent was used to extract total RNA from the PBMCs, yielding at least 5 micrograms per sample. For every donor, an aliquot of PBMCs went through flow cytometry to measure the percentages of naive CD45RAhigh/CD27high T cells. The germline V gene gives CDR1 as SNHLY and CDR2 as FYNNEI. Measured from the cysteine to the phenylalanine, the CDR3 is 12 residues long. The only DNA kept is the CDR3, 36 bases in frame from the first base.

The sequence derives from a human donor in good health. What was sequenced was blood. This chain is built from TRBV2 and TRBJ1-2, with an unclear D gene assignment. In nucleotides, the sequence is TGTGCCGGCAGTGTAGGCGACTATGGCTACACCTTC. Translated, this gives CAGSVGDYGYTF.